This entry lists 17 T cell receptor beta chains sequenced from one sample in a study of T cell responses to AZD1222 COVID-19 vaccine (dated by TCRdb to about 2021). Preparation of the library involved the immunoSEQ multiplex PCR assay. The table was pulled from immuneACCESS by TCRdb, which kept in-frame rearrangements only. Such tables lose some clones; where checked, under half of the loss comes from unresolved V genes, and the rest has no known cause. Here the sample has around 70,000 clones; roughly 86% occur a single time. About 8% of the sample lies in the top ten. The time point label here, explained by the study, means: baseline before first vaccination. Material: peripheral blood, obtained on day 0 of AZD1222 vaccination. The origin of the receptors is an adult in good health.

The chain uses TRBV12-3 or TRBV12-4 and TRBJ1-2; D call uncertain. The CDR3 is 13 residues long. V was trimmed by 6 bases and J by 0 bases, leaving 8 bases between them. The CDR3 protein is CASSSRTNYGYTF. The CDR3 DNA reads TGTGCCAGCAGCTCTCGGACTAACTATGGCTACACCTTC.

The chain recombines TRBV7-6 with TRBJ2-7; D not certain. V was cut by 3 bases and J by 2 bases, with 8 bases left in between. The CDR3 sequence is 13 residues long. Germline-derived CDR1 and CDR2 are SGHVS and FNYEAQ. Here the CDR3 DNA reads TGTGCCAGCAGCTTGGACGCCGCCTACGAGCAGTACTTC. The encoded protein is CASSLDAAYEQYF.

The chain carries TRBV7-3 and TRBJ2-1, with D perhaps matching TRBD2 (6 bases). Germline V lookup: CDR1 SGHTA, CDR2 FQGTGA. The germline V and J ends were trimmed by 5 bases and 5 bases, with 10 bases remaining between them. CDR3 length: 13 amino acids. CDR3 DNA: TGTGCCAGCAGCGGGACTTTAAACAATGAGCAGTTCTTC. This codes for CASSGTLNNEQFF.

The chain joins TRBV7-8 to TRBJ1-2, with D perhaps TRBD1 (5 bases). CDR3 length: 14 residues. The germline V gene encodes CDR1 SGHVS and CDR2 FQNEAQ. Trimming shortened V by 5 bases and J by 0 bases, and 10 bases separated the two germline ends. The CDR3 region is CASSRQRTNYGYTF. The CDR3 DNA is TGTGCCAGCAGCCGACAGAGAACTAACTATGGCTACACCTTC.

The rearrangement joins TRBV28 to TRBJ1-2; no definite D call. The CDR3 contains 12 residues. V was trimmed by 7 bases and J by 5 bases, leaving 11 bases between them. Germline assignment: CDR1 MDHEN and CDR2 SYDVKM. The CDR3 sequence is CASNLIGYGYTF. The CDR3 DNA sequence: TGTGCCAGCAATCTTATAGGGTATGGCTACACCTTC.

The chain is built from TRBV14 and TRBJ2-2, with D perhaps TRBD1 (6 bases). V lost 2 bases, J lost 0 bases, and 10 bases lay in between. CDR1 is SGHDN and CDR2 is FVKESK in the germline V gene. The CDR3 is 16 amino acids. This chain's CDR3 is CASSQSPGANTGELFF. The CDR3 DNA follows: TGTGCCAGCAGCCAATCCCCAGGGGCGAACACCGGGGAGCTGTTTTTT.

This chain joins TRBV29-1 and TRBJ1-1, with no clear D. Trimming left V 3 bases short and J 0 bases short, with 8 bases between. Germline V lookup: CDR1 SQVTM, CDR2 ANQGSEA. The CDR3 is made up of 13 amino acids. The CDR3 coding sequence is TGCAGCGTTGACCGCAGAATGAACACTGAAGCTTTCTTT. Translation: CSVDRRMNTEAFF.

The genes are TRBV6-5 and TRBJ2-3, with TRBD2 identical over 8 bases. The J segment lost 4 bases and the V segment lost 5 bases, leaving 8 bases of the junction unmatched. The CDR3 loop spans 15 amino acids. CDR1 and CDR2 (germline): MNHEY, SVGAGI. CDR3 nucleotides: TGTGCCAGCAGTACCCAAGCGGGAGCCCCAGATACGCAGTATTTT. Protein: CASSTQAGAPDTQYF.

J is TRBJ1-2 and V is TRBV7-8, with 10 bases that match TRBD1. Germline V CDR1 and CDR2: SGHVS, FQNEAQ. The CDR3 sequence is 14 residues long. Trimming took 5 bases from V and 1 from J; bases not matched to a gene: 1. In DNA form, the CDR3 reads TGTGCCAGCAGCAGGGACAGGGGTAACTATGGCTACACCTTC. Protein: CASSRDRGNYGYTF.

The chain has TRBV5-1 and TRBJ2-2, with D possibly matching TRBD2 (5 bases). CDR1 and CDR2 from the germline V gene are SGHRS and YFSETQ. The CDR3 covers 15 residues. V dropped 4 bases and J dropped 5 bases, with 15 bases sitting between them. The CDR3 nucleotides are TGCGCCAGCAGCCGGGGTGCCGCCGAAACCGGGGAGCTGTTTTTT. This gives the protein CASSRGAAETGELFF.

The gene calls are TRBV7-2 and TRBJ2-1; 7 bases match TRBD1. CDR1 and CDR2 (germline): SGHTA, FQGNSA. V shed 0 bases and J 5 bases; nucleotides not matched to a gene: 4. This CDR3 has 15 residues. CDR3 protein: CASSLAGTVNNEQFF. DNA of the CDR3: TGTGCCAGCAGCTTAGCAGGGACAGTAAACAATGAGCAGTTCTTC.

The chain joins TRBV28 to TRBJ1-4; 10 bases are a match to TRBD1. Trimming removed 2 bases from V and 7 bases from J; junction bases left unmatched: 4. Germline V gene data show CDR1 as MDHEN and CDR2 as SYDVKM. CDR3 length: 15 amino acids. The CDR3 is CASSLPGTGVEKLFF. The DNA for the CDR3 is TGTGCCAGCAGTTTACCCGGGACAGGGGTTGAAAAACTGTTTTTT.

The V call is TRBV4-2, the J call TRBJ2-2; 7 bases map to TRBD2. The V gene end was trimmed by 7 bases and the J gene end by 3 bases; junction bases not matched to a gene: 5. Germline V gives CDR1 LGHNA, CDR2 YNFKEQ. CDR3 length equals 14 residues. CDR3: CASKGRGDTGELFF. The CDR3 nucleotides read TGTGCCAGCAAGGGACGGGGGGACACCGGGGAGCTGTTTTTT.

This clone was detected only once. The chain recombines TRBV28 with TRBJ2-1, with a tentative D call TRBD1 (5 bases). V was cut by 5 bases and J by 3 bases, with 17 bases left in between. CDR1 MDHEN and CDR2 SYDVKM come from the germline V gene. There are 16 residues in the CDR3. The CDR3 is CASSPLVVGDYNEQFF. The CDR3 nucleotides are TGTGCCAGCAGTCCTCTTGTAGTAGGGGACTACAATGAGCAGTTCTTC.

The chain combines TRBV6-5 with TRBJ1-2, with D possibly being TRBD1 (6 bases). V was shortened by 8 bases and J by 5 bases, with 18 bases between the two germline ends. Per the germline V gene, CDR1 is MNHEY and CDR2 is SVGAGI. This CDR3 comprises 14 residues. CDR3 in amino acids: CASCWDKEGYGYTF. The CDR3 nucleotides read TGTGCCAGCTGTTGGGACAAGGAGGGATATGGCTACACCTTC.

J is TRBJ1-2 and V is TRBV28; possible D gene TRBD1, 6 bases. This CDR3 is built from 14 residues. Germline V gene lookup returns CDR1 MDHEN and CDR2 SYDVKM. Deletions cut 6 bases from V and 2 bases from J, with 13 bases between. The CDR3 loop is CASRPMDRNYGYTF. The CDR3 DNA sequence: TGTGCCAGCAGACCCATGGACAGAAACTATGGCTACACCTTC.

This chain connects TRBV12-3 or TRBV12-4 to TRBJ2-3, with D unresolved. V lost 6 bases to trimming and J lost 2 bases, with 6 bases between them. This CDR3 is built from 12 residues. The CDR3 protein is CASSPPTDTQYF. CDR3 sequence (DNA): TGTGCCAGCAGCCCCCCCACAGATACGCAGTATTTT.